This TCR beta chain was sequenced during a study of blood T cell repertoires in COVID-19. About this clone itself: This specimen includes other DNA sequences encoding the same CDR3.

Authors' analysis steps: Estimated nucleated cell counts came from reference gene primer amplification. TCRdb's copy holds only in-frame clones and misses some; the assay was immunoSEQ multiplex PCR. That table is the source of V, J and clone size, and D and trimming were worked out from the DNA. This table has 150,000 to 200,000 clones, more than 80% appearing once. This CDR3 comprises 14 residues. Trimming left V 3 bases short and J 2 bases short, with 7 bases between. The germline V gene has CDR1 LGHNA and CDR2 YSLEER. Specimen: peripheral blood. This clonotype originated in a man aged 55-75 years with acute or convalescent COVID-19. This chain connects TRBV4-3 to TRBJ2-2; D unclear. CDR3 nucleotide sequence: TGCGCCAGCAGCCAGGGCCCTAACACCGGGGAGCTGTTTTTT. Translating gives CASSQGPNTGELFF.